This TCR beta chain emerged from a study of cytomegalovirus exposure and HLA in healthy donors. The data were produced by immunoSEQ multiplex PCR, yet TCRdb's version contains in-frame clones alone and is incomplete. The sample includes more than 300,000 clones, 70% to 90% seen only once; the top ten take around 0.8%. General study results and limits: Most observed TCR sequences were rare, whereas some public TCRs were detected in many donors.

To note about this clone: Its antigen is as yet unknown.

This CDR3 is 14 amino acids long. V was clipped by 0 bases and J by 6 bases, with 12 bases between them. Germline assignment: CDR1 LGHNA and CDR2 YSLEER. The sample comprised PBMCs. The receptor was isolated from a young woman in good health and CMV-seronegative. This sequence joins TRBV4-3 and TRBJ2-7; D may be TRBD1 (6 bases). CDR3 bases: TGCGCCAGCAGCCAAGAAGCACAAGGGGGCGAGCAGTACTTC. Its protein product is CASSQEAQGGEQYF.